Below, 8 T cell receptor beta chains from the same sample are listed, as sequenced in a study of blood T cell repertoires in COVID-19. Some clones are missing from TCRdb's copy, which holds only in-frame ones; the method was immunoSEQ multiplex PCR. The sample records about 260,000 clones, over 70% being singletons. Sequencing was done on a sample of peripheral blood. Receptors were obtained from a woman between 40 and 55 years old who had recovered from COVID-19.

The genes are TRBV4-1 and TRBJ2-2, with D perhaps matching TRBD2 (6 bases). The CDR3 spans 18 residues. V dropped 3 bases and J dropped 0 bases, with 17 bases sitting between them. The germline V gene encodes CDR1 MGHRA and CDR2 YSYEKL. CDR3 sequence (DNA): TGCGCCAGCAGCCAGGGCTGGGGAGGACCCGCGAACACCGGGGAGCTGTTTTTT. Translating it yields CASSQGWGGPANTGELFF.

The chain links TRBV18 to TRBJ1-1; TRBD1 matches at 8 bases. This CDR3 comprises 15 residues. Trimming took 2 bases from V and 9 from J; bases not matched to a gene: 11. Germline CDR1 is KGHSH and CDR2 is LQKENI. The CDR3 nucleotides are TGTGCCAGCTCACCAGCTCAGGGGGCTATAACCCAAGCTTTCTTT. Amino acid sequence: CASSPAQGAITQAFF.

A single count supports this clone. The CDR3 spells CASGSARGQGAPTGELFF. CDR3 DNA sequence: TGTGCCAGCGGGTCGGCCCGAGGACAGGGGGCGCCCACCGGGGAGCTGTTTTTT. V and J are TRBV9 and TRBJ2-2; 11 nucleotides match TRBD1. The CDR3 spans 18 residues. The trim removed 7 bases at V and 4 bases at J, leaving 15 bases unmatched. The germline V gene has CDR1 SGDLS and CDR2 YYNGEE.

This clone was recorded once. V is TRBV9 and J is TRBJ2-2, with D unclear. Germline CDR1 reads SGDLS; CDR2 reads YYNGEE. The V and J ends lost 2 bases and 4 bases respectively, with 15 bases between them. CDR3 length: 16 amino acids. In DNA, the CDR3 is TGTGCCAGCAGCGTGTTCAACCGGGTGGGCACCGGGGAGCTGTTTTTT. This sequence encodes CASSVFNRVGTGELFF.

This clone was counted once. The V call is TRBV11-2, the J call TRBJ1-2, with 7 bases aligning to TRBD1. The CDR3 loop spans 13 amino acids. Germline V gene data show CDR1 as SGHAT and CDR2 as FQNNGV. With 1 base clipped from V and 7 bases from J, the junction kept 3 bases outside the gene matches. CDR3 in amino acids: CASSLGQGGGYTF. The CDR3 bases are TGTGCCAGCAGCTTAGGACAGGGAGGTGGCTACACCTTC.

This clone appeared once. The gene calls are TRBV30 and TRBJ2-7, with D possibly matching TRBD2 (5 bases). Between the trimmed V and J ends, which lost 0 bases and 6 bases, there was a span of 9 bases. The CDR3 covers 12 residues. Germline V gene lookup returns CDR1 GTSNPN and CDR2 SVGIG (reference sequence). The CDR3 region has the DNA TGTGCCTGGAGTGTACTCGGGGTCGAGCAGTACTTC. Its translation is CAWSVLGVEQYF.

CDR3 sequence reads: CASSSRMTGYDEQYF. Written as DNA, the CDR3 is TGTGCCAGCAGCTCCCGCATGACAGGGTACGACGAGCAGTACTTC. V and J are TRBV13 and TRBJ2-7; 7 positions agree with TRBD1. Germline loops: CDR1 PRHDT, CDR2 FYEKMQ (reference sequence). With 4 bases clipped from V and 5 bases from J, the junction kept 11 bases outside the gene matches. The CDR3 extends over 15 amino acids.

The sample holds a few counts of this clone. The CDR3 nucleotides are TGTGCCAGCAGTCCCCAATGGGGGGACAATGAGCAGTTCTTC. As protein: CASSPQWGDNEQFF. The chain couples TRBV6-2 or TRBV6-3 to TRBJ2-1; tentatively, D is TRBD2 (6 bases). With 5 bases removed from V and 5 bases from J, the gap between germline ends came to 13 bases. CDR1 is MNHEY, CDR2 SVGEGT, per germline. The CDR3 length is 14 residues.